These 20 T cell receptor beta chains were sequenced from one sample in a study of control samples from healthy donors and cancer patients. Produced via immunoSEQ multiplex PCR; TCRdb's table is partial and in-frame only. The sample includes 100,000 to 150,000 clones, over 75% of them seen just once. Sequenced input: blood. The origin of the receptors is a man in his fifties in good health.

The chain links TRBV27 to TRBJ1-5; D is possibly TRBD1 (6 bases). Trimming shortened V by 5 bases and J by 3 bases, and 11 bases separated the two germline ends. The CDR3 consists of 14 residues. CDR1 MNHEY and CDR2 SMNVEV come from the germline V gene (reference sequence). In nucleotides, the CDR3 is TGTGCCAGCAGTCGGGCAGGGGCCAATCAGCCCCAGCATTTT. Protein product: CASSRAGANQPQHF.

The chain has TRBV11-2 and TRBJ1-1, with a weak D call TRBD1 (5 bases). CDR1 is SGHAT and CDR2 is FQNNGV in the germline V gene. CDR3 length: 13 amino acids. V shed 2 bases and J shed 4 bases, with 8 bases lying between them. CDR3 sequence reads: CASSLTGTTEAFF. CDR3 nucleotides: TGTGCCAGCAGCTTAACCGGGACCACTGAAGCTTTCTTT.

The chain recombines TRBV19 with TRBJ1-2; a possible D gene is TRBD1 (6 bases). The CDR3 extends over 13 amino acids. Germline CDR1 and CDR2: LNHDA and SQIVND (reference sequence). Trimming took off 3 bases at V and 5 bases at J, with 10 bases between the two ends. The CDR3 DNA is TGTGCCAGTAGTATCACAGGGCTGTATGGCTACACCTTC. It specifies CASSITGLYGYTF. The full variable domain, rest sourced from reference TRBV19 and TRBJ1-2, is DGGITQSPKYLFRKEGQNVTLSCEQNLNHDAMYWYRQDPGQGLRLIYYSQIVNDFQKGDIAEGYSVSREKKESFPLTVTSAQKNPTAFYLCASSITGLYGYTFGSGTRLTVV.

This sequence joins TRBV16 and TRBJ2-7; 8 bases line up with TRBD1. Germline CDR1 and CDR2: KGHSY and FQNENV. V gave up 9 bases and J gave up 3 bases; unmatched junction bases: 4. The CDR3 consists of 12 residues. This chain's CDR3 is CASGQGVYEQYF. In nucleotides, the CDR3 is TGTGCCAGTGGACAGGGCGTCTACGAGCAGTACTTC.

The V and J genes are TRBV7-3 and TRBJ1-1; D unresolved. CDR3 length: 14 amino acids. V lost 1 base and J lost 2, with 8 bases in between. The germline V gene has CDR1 SGHTA and CDR2 FQGTGA. Written as DNA, the CDR3 is TGTGCCAGCAGCTTAAGCACGGGTAACACTGAAGCTTTCTTT. Amino acids: CASSLSTGNTEAFF.

The V and J genes are TRBV5-4 and TRBJ2-6, with D possibly matching TRBD2 (5 bases). The CDR3 has 15 residues. The germline CDR1 and CDR2 sequences are SGHNT and YYREEE (reference sequence). Trimming cost V 7 bases and J 1 base, with 12 bases left between them. CDR3 amino acids: CASSSWESGANVLTF. CDR3 bases: TGTGCCAGCTCTAGCTGGGAATCTGGGGCCAACGTCCTGACTTTC.

This sequence joins TRBV19 and TRBJ2-4; 7 bases agree with TRBD1. Per the germline V gene, CDR1 is LNHDA and CDR2 is SQIVND (reference sequence). V was pared by 7 bases and J by 4 bases, with 7 bases of the junction left unmatched. The CDR3 spans 14 residues. CDR3 coding DNA: TGTGCCAGTATGGATACGGGACAGAAAAACATTCAGTACTTC. Its translation: CASMDTGQKNIQYF. The full variable domain, in which reference TRBV19 and TRBJ2-4 provide the parts outside the CDR3, is DGGITQSPKYLFRKEGQNVTLSCEQNLNHDAMYWYRQDPGQGLRLIYYSQIVNDFQKGDIAEGYSVSREKKESFPLTVTSAQKNPTAFYLCASMDTGQKNIQYFGAGTRLSVL.

The chain's CDR3 is CASSWDRDNEQFF. As DNA, the CDR3 is TGTGCCAGCAGCTGGGACAGGGACAATGAGCAGTTCTTC. The J gene is TRBJ2-1, the V gene TRBV11-3, with TRBD1 matching 9 bases. Losses at the gene ends were 4 bases for V and 5 bases for J; bases not matched to a gene: 0. Germline V gene data show CDR1 as SGHNT and CDR2 as YENEEA. This CDR3 is built from 13 residues.

The V and J genes are TRBV11-2 and TRBJ2-1, with D tentatively TRBD2 (7 bases). The germline CDR1 and CDR2 sequences are SGHAT and FQNNGV. Trimming cost V 1 base and J 0 bases, with 13 bases left between them. This CDR3 region has 17 residues. The CDR3 region is CASSLGHGGLSYNEQFF. CDR3 bases: TGTGCCAGCAGCTTAGGGCACGGGGGGCTCTCCTACAATGAGCAGTTCTTC.

V gene TRBV7-9 combines with J gene TRBJ2-3; D may be TRBD1 (5 bases). There are 16 residues in the CDR3. Germline V gene sequence: CDR1 SEHNR, CDR2 FQNEAQ (reference sequence). Trimming left V 5 bases short and J 2 bases short, with 17 bases between. This CDR3 is CASSQVTGRVTDTQYF. For the CDR3, the DNA is TGTGCCAGCAGCCAAGTTACAGGACGAGTCACAGATACGCAGTATTTT. Complete variable domain (other parts from reference TRBV7-9 and TRBJ2-3): DTGVSQNPRHKITKRGQNVTFRCDPISEHNRLYWYRQTLGQGPEFLTYFQNEAQLEKSRLLSDRFSAERPKGSFSTLEIQRTEQGDSAMYLCASSQVTGRVTDTQYFGPGTRLTVL.

This sequence joins TRBV24-1 and TRBJ1-6, with 9 positions matching TRBD1. V was pared by 2 bases and J by 8 bases, with 6 bases of the junction left unmatched. CDR3 length: 16 residues. Germline loops: CDR1 KGHDR, CDR2 SFDVKD. CDR3 amino acids: CATSDSTGGKDSPLHF. CDR3 DNA: TGTGCCACCAGTGATTCGACAGGGGGGAAAGATTCACCCCTCCACTTT.

In its sample, this clone was seen a few times. The V call is TRBV6-5, the J call TRBJ1-1; maybe TRBD1 (5 bases). V was pared by 5 bases and J by 2 bases, with 12 bases between. The V gene's germline CDR1 is MNHEY and CDR2 SVGAGI. The CDR3 is made up of 14 amino acids. The CDR3: CASSTQGLNTEAFF. DNA of the CDR3: TGTGCCAGCAGTACCCAGGGACTCAACACTGAAGCTTTCTTT.

The chain carries TRBV29-1 and TRBJ1-3, with a weak D call TRBD1 (5 bases). CDR1 and CDR2 from the germline V gene are SQVTM and ANQGSEA. The CDR3 sequence is 12 residues long. V dropped 6 bases and J dropped 4 bases, with 10 bases sitting between them. This CDR3 reads CSVWTLGNTIYF. CDR3 sequence (DNA): TGCAGCGTATGGACACTGGGAAACACCATATATTTT.

The V gene is TRBV19, the J gene TRBJ2-7; 9 bases map to TRBD1. The trim removed 7 bases at V and 5 bases at J, leaving 6 bases unmatched. CDR3 length: 13 residues. From germline, CDR1 is LNHDA and CDR2 SQIVND (reference sequence). For the CDR3, the DNA is TGTGCCAGTATGGGACAGGGTATACACGAGCAGTACTTC. Amino acids: CASMGQGIHEQYF.

About this clone: Other DNA sequences in the same sample also yield this CDR3. The chain uses TRBV5-1 and TRBJ1-5; 7 nucleotides agree with TRBD1. Germline-derived CDR1 and CDR2 are SGHRS and YFSETQ. The CDR3 contains 15 residues. V gave up 0 bases and J gave up 2 bases; unmatched junction bases: 2. The CDR3 region has the DNA TGCGCCAGCAGCTTGGGACAGGGCGGCAATCAGCCCCAGCATTTT. It specifies CASSLGQGGNQPQHF.

The chain recombines TRBV24-1 with TRBJ2-3; 10 bases map to TRBD2. Germline trimming cut 5 bases from V and 3 bases from J; bases unmatched to any gene: 1. This CDR3 spans 14 amino acids. Germline CDR1 is KGHDR and CDR2 is SFDVKD. The CDR3 loop reads CATSGGLATDTQYF. Written as DNA, the CDR3 is TGTGCCACCAGTGGGGGACTAGCGACAGATACGCAGTATTTT.

CDR3 DNA sequence: TGTGCCAGCAGTTGGTGGGTAGGGGGTGAGCAGTTCTTC. Protein: CASSWWVGGEQFF. The chain combines TRBV28 with TRBJ2-1, with D possibly TRBD1 on 6 matching bases. The CDR3 totals 13 residues. The ends were cut back, 4 bases at V and 9 bases at J, with 13 bases in the middle. The germline CDR1 and CDR2 sequences are MDHEN and SYDVKM.

The genes are TRBV28 and TRBJ1-1; D is uncertain. Germline V lookup: CDR1 MDHEN, CDR2 SYDVKM. Deletions cut 3 bases from V and 0 bases from J, with 14 bases between. The CDR3 totals 16 residues. Written as DNA, the CDR3 is TGTGCCAGCAGTTTGCCGACGGAAGAATTGAACACTGAAGCTTTCTTT. Its protein product is CASSLPTEELNTEAFF.

CDR3 sequence reads: CAWKRAGTNYGYTF. Here the CDR3 DNA reads TGTGCCTGGAAGCGAGCGGGGACTAACTATGGCTACACCTTC. The genes are TRBV30 and TRBJ1-2, with D unresolved. The germline V gene has CDR1 GTSNPN and CDR2 SVGIG (reference sequence). Trimming removed 4 bases at V and 0 bases at J, with 12 bases between. CDR3 size: 14 residues.

The chain recombines TRBV23-1 with TRBJ1-6; TRBD1 is a possible D gene (5 bases). TRBV23-1 is placed among ORFs of uncertain function. The CDR3 contains 19 residues. Trimming took off 2 bases at V and 8 bases at J, with 25 bases between the two ends. CDR3 nucleotide sequence: TGCGCCAGCAGTCAAAACGAGCGGCGGTCACAGGAGGCCGATTCACCCCTCCACTTT. It translates to CASSQNERRSQEADSPLHF.